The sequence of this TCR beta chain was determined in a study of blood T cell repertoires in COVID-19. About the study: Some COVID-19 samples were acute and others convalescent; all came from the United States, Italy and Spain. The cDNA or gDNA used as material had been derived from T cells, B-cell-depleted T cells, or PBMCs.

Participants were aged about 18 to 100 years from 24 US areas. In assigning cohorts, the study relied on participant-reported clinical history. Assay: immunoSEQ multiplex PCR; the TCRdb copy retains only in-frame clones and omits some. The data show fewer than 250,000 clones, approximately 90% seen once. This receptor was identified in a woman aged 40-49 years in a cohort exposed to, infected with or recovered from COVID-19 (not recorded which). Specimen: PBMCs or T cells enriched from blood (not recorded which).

CDR3 in amino acids: CATIRTDHTGELFF. CDR3 in DNA: TGTGCCACCATAAGGACAGATCACACCGGGGAGCTGTTTTTT. The gene calls are TRBV24-1 and TRBJ2-2; TRBD1 is a possible D gene (6 bases). Per the germline V gene, CDR1 is KGHDR and CDR2 is SFDVKD. The CDR3 covers 14 residues. Trimming took 8 bases from V and 3 from J, leaving 12 bases between them.